This is a list of T cell receptor beta chains from one sample in a study of shared clonotypes between healthy human individuals. Clones were sequenced by immunoSEQ multiplex PCR, and TCRdb holds only the in-frame ones, with some missing. The sample carries 560,000 or so clones, 95% to 96% recorded once. What was sequenced was naive CD8+ T cells sorted from blood. The origin of the receptors is a woman in her twenties or thirties in good health. Both conserved end residues are part of each CDR3. Each record gives: clone size, D gene, J gene, CDR3 length, V gene, CDR3 protein, CDR3 DNA. D genes are given only for firm matches. The size field is filled for only some rows; it gives once, few, many or a size class.

. | . | TRBJ2-2 | 14 | TRBV28 | CASTVAGDGGELFF | TGTGCCAGCACTGTCGCAGGTGATGGCGGGGAGCTGTTTTTT
. | TRBD1 | TRBJ1-2 | 15 | TRBV19 | CASSPGTGPSYGYTF | TGTGCCAGTAGCCCTGGGACAGGCCCCTCCTATGGCTACACCTTC
. | . | TRBJ2-3 | 14 | TRBV27 | CASQRALGTDTQYF | TGTGCCAGCCAGCGGGCCCTGGGGACAGATACGCAGTATTTT
. | . | TRBJ2-1 | 13 | TRBV19 | CASARAQYNEQFF | TGTGCCAGCGCCCGGGCCCAATACAATGAGCAGTTCTTC
. | TRBD1 | TRBJ2-5 | 14 | TRBV4-1 | CASSPWTGQETQYF | TGCGCCAGCAGCCCATGGACAGGACAAGAGACCCAGTACTTC
. | TRBD1 | TRBJ2-5 | 12 | TRBV2 | CASRHRGETQYF | TGTGCCAGCAGGCACAGGGGTGAGACCCAGTACTTC
. | TRBD2 | TRBJ2-7 | 15 | TRBV7-6 | CASSPSSGSSYEQYF | TGTGCCAGCAGCCCCTCTAGCGGCAGCTCCTACGAGCAGTACTTC
. | . | TRBJ2-7 | 14 | TRBV27 | CASSPRGSGYEQYF | TGTGCCAGCAGTCCCCGGGGTAGCGGCTACGAGCAGTACTTC
. | . | TRBJ2-5 | 13 | TRBV5-1 | CASSLVPGETQYF | TGCGCCAGCAGCTTGGTGCCGGGAGAGACCCAGTACTTC
. | . | TRBJ2-7 | 15 | TRBV7-9 | CASSFSSGVPYEQYF | TGTGCCAGCAGCTTTTCGTCAGGGGTGCCCTACGAGCAGTACTTC
. | . | TRBJ2-3 | 17 | TRBV28 | CASSFPRQETSTDTQYF | TGTGCCAGCAGTTTCCCTCGACAGGAAACTAGCACAGATACGCAGTATTTT
. | TRBD2 | TRBJ2-1 | 16 | TRBV4-1 | CASSHIWASGSDEQFF | TGCGCCAGCAGCCATATTTGGGCTAGCGGGAGTGATGAGCAGTTCTTC
. | TRBD1 | TRBJ1-1 | 13 | TRBV6-5 | CASSRDRGTEAFF | TGTGCCAGCAGCCGGGACAGGGGGACTGAAGCTTTCTTT
. | TRBD2 | TRBJ2-2 | 16 | TRBV4-1 | CASSQRTSRTTGELFF | TGCGCCAGCAGCCAAAGGACTAGCAGAACCACCGGGGAGCTGTTTTTT
. | . | TRBJ2-5 | 11 | TRBV5-4 | CASRSSETQYF | TGTGCCAGCAGGTCTTCAGAGACCCAGTACTTC
. | TRBD2 | TRBJ2-2 | 18 | TRBV15 | CATSRDPSSGYNTGELFF | TGTGCCACCAGCAGAGACCCTTCTAGCGGGTATAACACCGGGGAGCTGTTTTTT
. | . | TRBJ2-5 | 14 | TRBV2 | CASSRLGDQETQYF | TGTGCCAGCAGCAGATTGGGGGACCAAGAGACCCAGTACTTC
. | . | TRBJ2-1 | 13 | TRBV4-1 | CASSRRLGNEQFF | TGCGCCAGCAGCCGAAGACTAGGGAATGAGCAGTTCTTC
. | . | TRBJ2-2 | 16 | TRBV11-2 | CASSLGGPGGTGELFF | TGTGCCAGCAGCTTAGGTGGGCCCGGGGGCACCGGGGAGCTGTTTTTT
. | TRBD2 | TRBJ2-5 | 17 | TRBV9 | CASSEQGLAGVWETQYF | TGTGCCAGCAGCGAACAGGGACTAGCGGGAGTTTGGGAGACCCAGTACTTC
. | . | TRBJ2-3 | 13 | TRBV4-1 | CASRPELEDTQYF | TGCGCCAGCAGGCCTGAACTAGAAGATACGCAGTATTTT
few | . | TRBJ2-2 | 11 | TRBV5-6 | CASSSTGELFF | TGTGCCAGCAGCTCCACCGGGGAGCTGTTTTTT
once | TRBD2 | TRBJ2-5 | 13 | TRBV9 | CASGLGVQETQYF | TGTGCCAGCGGACTAGGGGTTCAAGAGACCCAGTACTTC
. | . | TRBJ2-3 | 12 | TRBV9 | CASSALADTQYF | TGTGCCAGCAGCGCCCTAGCGGATACGCAGTATTTT
. | . | TRBJ2-7 | 13 | TRBV6-1 | CASSEGGSYEQYF | TGTGCCAGCAGTGAAGGGGGTTCCTACGAGCAGTACTTC
. | . | TRBJ2-3 | 15 | TRBV27 | CASSPRGVAPGTQYF | TGTGCCAGCAGCCCCCGAGGGGTTGCCCCGGGTACGCAGTATTTT
. | TRBD2 | TRBJ2-1 | 19 | TRBV2 | CASSGPGLADQRLYNEQFF | TGTGCCAGCAGTGGGCCGGGACTAGCGGACCAAAGACTCTACAATGAGCAGTTCTTC